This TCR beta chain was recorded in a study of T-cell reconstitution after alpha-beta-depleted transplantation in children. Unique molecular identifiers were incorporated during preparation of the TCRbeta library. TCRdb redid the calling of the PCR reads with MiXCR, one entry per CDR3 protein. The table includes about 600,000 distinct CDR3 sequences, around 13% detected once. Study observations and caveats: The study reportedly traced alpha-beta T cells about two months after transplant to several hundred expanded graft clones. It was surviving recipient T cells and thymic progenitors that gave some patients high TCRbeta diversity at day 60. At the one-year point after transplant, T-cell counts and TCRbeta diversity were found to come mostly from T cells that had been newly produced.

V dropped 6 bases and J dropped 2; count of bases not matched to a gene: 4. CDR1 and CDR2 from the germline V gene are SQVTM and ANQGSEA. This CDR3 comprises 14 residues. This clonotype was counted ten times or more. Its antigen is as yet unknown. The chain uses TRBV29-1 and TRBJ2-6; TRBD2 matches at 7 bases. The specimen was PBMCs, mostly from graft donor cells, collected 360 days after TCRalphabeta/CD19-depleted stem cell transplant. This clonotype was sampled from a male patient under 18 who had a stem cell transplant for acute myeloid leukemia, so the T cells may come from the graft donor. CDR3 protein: CSVRTRTGANVLTF. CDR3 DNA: TGCAGCGTAAGGACTAGGACTGGGGCCAACGTCCTGACTTTC.